The 27 T cell receptor beta chains listed next were all sequenced from one sample in a study of T-cell memory formation after mild COVID-19 (dated by TCRdb to the early 2020s). Receptor libraries were prepared by 5' RACE. The sample was run on an Illumina NovaSeq 6000. TCRdb reworked the public reads: Q25 trimming with fastp, MiXCR clone assembly, productive beta chains retained. Every distinct CDR3 protein forms one entry, paired with its most common genes and DNA. Counted in this sample were tens of thousands of distinct CDR3 sequences; approximately 7% of them appeared once. The ten biggest clones cover 1.4% of the sample. The sample comprised PBMCs or a T cell subset sorted from them (not recorded which). Receptor source: a man between 18 and 35 years old who had mild COVID-19 (a few samples of this study predate the infection). The sample titles of this study are shuffled in the database, so cell type and time point are left out; the donor was told from shared clones.

The chain employs TRBV7-3 and TRBJ2-1; D is undetermined. The CDR3 is 13 amino acids. Germline CDR1 reads SGHTA; CDR2 reads FQGTGA. Between the trimmed V and J ends, which lost 4 bases and 5 bases, there was a span of 9 bases. The CDR3 region has the DNA TGTGCCAGCAGCTCGAACACGGACAATGAGCAGTTCTTC. Amino acid sequence: CASSSNTDNEQFF.

In this sample, this clonotype turned up many times. The chain has TRBV30 and TRBJ1-5; no clear D. V was trimmed by 1 base and J by 3 bases, leaving 7 bases between them. Germline lookup yields CDR1 GTSNPN and CDR2 SVGIG (reference sequence). There are 13 residues in the CDR3. The CDR3 spells CAWSGGFNQPQHF. The CDR3 region has the DNA TGTGCCTGGAGTGGCGGTTTCAATCAGCCCCAGCATTTT.

The chain recombines TRBV10-3 with TRBJ2-7; no clear D gene. Germline V gene data show CDR1 as ENHRY and CDR2 as SYGVKD. Trimming pared 0 bases from V and 4 bases from J, leaving 7 bases between. The CDR3 loop spans 13 amino acids. The CDR3: CAISESTGYEQYF. In DNA form, the CDR3 reads TGTGCCATCAGTGAGTCGACTGGATACGAGCAGTACTTC.

There are many counts of this clonotype. V gene TRBV7-2 combines with J gene TRBJ1-2, with D possibly being TRBD1 (6 bases). CDR3 length: 16 amino acids. Germline V gene data show CDR1 as SGHTA and CDR2 as FQGNSA. V was pared by 5 bases and J by 8 bases, with 24 bases between. The CDR3 spells CASSPNTQGPAWGYTF. CDR3 coding DNA: TGTGCCAGCAGCCCCAATACCCAGGGGCCGGCTTGGGGCTACACCTTC.

This clonotype was detected ten times or more. The chain is built from TRBV6-2 or TRBV6-3 and TRBJ2-4; possibly TRBD2 for D (5 bases). Trimming stripped 5 bases from V and 8 bases from J, with 10 bases between. This CDR3 spans 12 amino acids. Germline V CDR1 and CDR2: MNHEY, SVGEGT. The CDR3 spells CASSPSRDIQYF. Here the CDR3 DNA reads TGTGCCAGCAGTCCTTCGCGGGACATTCAGTACTTC.

The V call is TRBV29-1, the J call TRBJ2-3, with D unclear. The CDR3 is 11 residues long. Germline values: CDR1 SQVTM, CDR2 ANQGSEA. Trimming shortened V by 4 bases and J by 0 bases, and 2 bases separated the two germline ends. CDR3 protein: CSVASTDTQYF. The DNA for the CDR3 is TGCAGCGTTGCGAGCACAGATACGCAGTATTTT.

The chain combines TRBV7-3 with TRBJ2-5, with D possibly called TRBD1 or TRBD2 (5 bases each). V dropped 2 bases and J dropped 5 bases, with 18 bases sitting between them. The CDR3 consists of 16 residues. The germline V gene has CDR1 SGHTA and CDR2 FQGTGA. The CDR3 spells CASSLSGPSLGETQYF. For the CDR3, the DNA is TGTGCCAGCAGCTTATCGGGACCTAGTCTGGGGGAGACCCAGTACTTC.

This sequence joins TRBV7-2 and TRBJ1-3; a weak D match, TRBD1 (5 bases). The germline gives CDR1 SGHTA, CDR2 FQGNSA. V lost 5 bases and J lost 4, with 18 bases in between. The CDR3 runs 16 residues. As DNA, the CDR3 is TGTGCCAGCAGCCCCTTCATGGAGGGGTCGGGAAACACCATATATTTT. Encoded protein: CASSPFMEGSGNTIYF.

V usage is TRBV7-8 and J usage is TRBJ1-1; unclear D gene. Germline-derived CDR1 and CDR2 are SGHVS and FQNEAQ. Deletions cut 0 bases from V and 8 bases from J, with 13 bases between. The CDR3 is made up of 14 amino acids. CDR3 in amino acids: CASSLASGRMEAFF. The CDR3 DNA sequence: TGTGCCAGCAGCTTAGCCAGTGGCCGGATGGAAGCTTTCTTT.

The rearrangement joins TRBV6-5 to TRBJ1-2, with a possible D match to TRBD1 (6 bases). V lost 4 bases and J lost 3, with 18 bases in between. The CDR3 consists of 16 residues. From germline, CDR1 is MNHEY and CDR2 SVGAGI. CDR3 protein: CASSFVGTTDYYGYTF. CDR3 nucleotide sequence: TGTGCCAGCAGTTTCGTAGGGACAACTGACTACTATGGCTACACCTTC.

The V gene is TRBV4-3, the J gene TRBJ2-1; 8 nucleotides agree with TRBD2. Trimming at V came to 0 bases and at J to 0 bases, leaving 4 bases not matched to a gene. Germline CDR1 is LGHNA and CDR2 is YSLEER. This CDR3 comprises 17 residues. The DNA for the CDR3 is TGCGCCAGCAGCCAAGATGAAGCGGGGGCCTCCTACAATGAGCAGTTCTTC. This codes for CASSQDEAGASYNEQFF.

V is TRBV6-2 or TRBV6-3 and J is TRBJ2-7; D gene unclear. The length of the CDR3 is 12 residues. Trimming shortened V by 4 bases and J by 4 bases, and 8 bases separated the two germline ends. Germline loops: CDR1 MNHEY, CDR2 SVGEGT. The CDR3 nucleotides read TGTGCCAGCAGTTTGACATCTTACGAGCAGTACGTC. This translates into CASSLTSYEQYV.

This clonotype has more than one count but fewer than ten. The V call is TRBV6-6, the J call TRBJ1-5, with unresolved D. The V gene lost 3 bases and the J gene lost 3 bases, with 9 bases spanning the gap. The germline gives CDR1 MNHNY, CDR2 SVGAGI (reference sequence). The CDR3 sequence is 14 residues long. CDR3 amino acids: CASSYSGNNQPQHF. The CDR3 DNA sequence: TGTGCCAGCAGTTATTCTGGGAACAATCAGCCCCAGCATTTT.

J is TRBJ1-1 and V is TRBV6-5; unclear D gene. V lost 8 bases and J lost 5, with 15 bases in between. There are 13 residues in the CDR3. CDR1 and CDR2 (germline): MNHEY, SVGAGI. Written as DNA, the CDR3 is TGTGCCAGCCGTACGCGACGGGAAACTGAAGCTTTCTTT. Amino acid sequence: CASRTRRETEAFF.

By share of the sample, this clonotype is medium-sized (0.01 to 0.1%). The rearrangement uses TRBV7-2 and TRBJ2-7; D is perhaps TRBD2 (5 bases). The CDR3 runs 16 residues. Per the germline V gene, CDR1 is SGHTA and CDR2 is FQGNSA. V lost 4 bases to trimming and J lost 3 bases, with 19 bases between them. CDR3 coding DNA: TGTGCCAGCAGCTCCTTCGGAGGTAGCCCCCTCTACGAGCAGTACTTC. Protein sequence: CASSSFGGSPLYEQYF.

This clonotype was found many times. In nucleotides, the CDR3 is TGCAGTGCCCCCCAAGGCCCCTCCTACAATGAGCAGTTCTTC. This sequence encodes CSAPQGPSYNEQFF. This chain links TRBV20-1 with TRBJ2-1, with unresolved D. Germline-derived CDR1 and CDR2 are DFQATT and SNEGSKA (reference sequence). This CDR3 comprises 14 residues. Trimming took off 6 bases at V and 0 bases at J, with 12 bases between the two ends.

This clonotype has a handful of counts. This chain links TRBV28 with TRBJ1-1, with D possibly being TRBD1 (5 bases). The germline V gene has CDR1 MDHEN and CDR2 SYDVKM. V lost 10 bases, J lost 10 bases, and 16 bases lay in between. This CDR3 is 11 amino acids long. In DNA form, the CDR3 reads TGTGCCACCACCCGGGACGGTCTAGCTTTCTTT. It specifies CATTRDGLAFF.

This clonotype came up a few times. V usage is TRBV6-5 and J usage is TRBJ1-5, with TRBD1 as a possible D gene (6 bases). CDR3 length: 12 residues. CDR1 is MNHEY and CDR2 is SVGAGI in the germline V gene. The V and J ends lost 4 bases and 7 bases respectively, with 8 bases between them. The CDR3 sequence: CASSSGGQPQHF. CDR3 coding DNA: TGTGCCAGCAGTTCGGGGGGCCAGCCCCAGCATTTT.

CDR3 DNA: TGCAGCGTTGGAAGCTACAATGAGCAGTTCTTC. Translating it yields CSVGSYNEQFF. The chain couples TRBV29-1 to TRBJ2-1; D call uncertain. The germline CDR1 and CDR2 sequences are SQVTM and ANQGSEA. V lost 4 bases and J 3 bases, leaving 4 bases between the germline ends. CDR3 length: 11 amino acids.

This clonotype showed up many times. The CDR3 DNA reads TGTGCCAGCAGCGTGGTAGCGGGGAGCACAGATACGCAGTATTTT. Encoded protein: CASSVVAGSTDTQYF. The chain recombines TRBV9 with TRBJ2-3; 8 bases are shared with TRBD2. Losses at the gene ends were 2 bases for V and 0 bases for J; bases not matched to a gene: 2. CDR1 SGDLS and CDR2 YYNGEE come from the germline V gene. This CDR3 spans 15 amino acids.

This chain uses TRBV7-3 with TRBJ2-7; the match to TRBD1 covers 7 bases. The germline CDR1 and CDR2 sequences are SGHTA and FQGTGA. With V trimmed by 7 bases and J by 2 bases, 8 bases remained unmatched. This CDR3 has 14 amino acids. In DNA, the CDR3 is TGTGCCAGCACCTGGACAGGCTACCCCTACGAGCAGTACGTC. It is translated as CASTWTGYPYEQYV.

In the case of this clonotype: Relative to the germline gene, one junction end is altered; a read error may explain this. The chain combines TRBV6-5 with TRBJ1-2; 9 bases align to TRBD1. This CDR3 has 12 amino acids. The germline CDR1 and CDR2 sequences are MNHEY and SVGAGI. The CDR3 is CASSPGQGITYF. CDR3 coding DNA: TGTGCCAGCAGTCCCGGACAGGGGATAACCTACTTC.

This sequence joins TRBV29-1 and TRBJ1-1; D not certain. Trimming pared 4 bases from V and 2 bases from J, leaving 11 bases between. CDR3 size: 13 residues. The germline V gene has CDR1 SQVTM and CDR2 ANQGSEA. The DNA for the CDR3 is TGCAGCGTTGCCCTCTTGGGTAACACTGAAGCTTTCTTT. It is translated as CSVALLGNTEAFF.

This clonotype was picked up a small number of times. The chain combines TRBV7-2 with TRBJ2-1, with D perhaps TRBD2 (6 bases). Germline loops: CDR1 SGHTA, CDR2 FQGNSA. Trimming removed 3 bases from V and 4 bases from J, with 13 bases in between. The CDR3 loop spans 15 amino acids. For the CDR3, the DNA is TGTGCCAGCAGCTTGGACTTTGGGGGGTACAATGAGCAGTTCTTC. Its protein product is CASSLDFGGYNEQFF. Based on the CDR3 plus reference TRBV7-2 and TRBJ2-1, the full variable domain is GAGVSQSPSNKVTEKGKDVELRCDPISGHTALYWYRQSLGQGLEFLIYFQGNSAPDKSGLPSDRFSAERTGGSVSTLTIQRTQQEDSAVYLCASSLDFGGYNEQFFGPGTRLTVL.

The V and J genes are TRBV7-6 and TRBJ2-5; a possible D gene is TRBD2 (5 bases). V was clipped by 0 bases and J by 0 bases, with 14 bases between them. Germline V gives CDR1 SGHVS, CDR2 FNYEAQ. The CDR3 spans 17 residues. CDR3 in DNA: TGTGCCAGCAGCTTAGCTTACGGACTCATGTACCAAGAGACCCAGTACTTC. It translates to CASSLAYGLMYQETQYF.

The sample holds a few counts of this clonotype. The gene calls are TRBV30 and TRBJ1-3, with 7 bases lining up with TRBD1. Germline lookup yields CDR1 GTSNPN and CDR2 SVGIG (reference sequence). CDR3 length: 14 amino acids. The V and J ends lost 1 base and 4 bases, in that order; junction bases with no gene match: 4. DNA for the CDR3: TGTGCCTGGAGTGCCCTGGGACAGGGAAACACCATATATTTT. As protein: CAWSALGQGNTIYF.

This clonotype was seen at least ten times. The chain has TRBV9 and TRBJ2-4; D ambiguous. This CDR3 has 14 amino acids. CDR1 is SGDLS, CDR2 YYNGEE, per germline. V was pared by 4 bases and J by 1 base, with 9 bases between. The CDR3 region has the DNA TGTGCCAGCAGCTCCCGGTACGCCAAAAACATTCAGTACTTC. Translated: CASSSRYAKNIQYF.